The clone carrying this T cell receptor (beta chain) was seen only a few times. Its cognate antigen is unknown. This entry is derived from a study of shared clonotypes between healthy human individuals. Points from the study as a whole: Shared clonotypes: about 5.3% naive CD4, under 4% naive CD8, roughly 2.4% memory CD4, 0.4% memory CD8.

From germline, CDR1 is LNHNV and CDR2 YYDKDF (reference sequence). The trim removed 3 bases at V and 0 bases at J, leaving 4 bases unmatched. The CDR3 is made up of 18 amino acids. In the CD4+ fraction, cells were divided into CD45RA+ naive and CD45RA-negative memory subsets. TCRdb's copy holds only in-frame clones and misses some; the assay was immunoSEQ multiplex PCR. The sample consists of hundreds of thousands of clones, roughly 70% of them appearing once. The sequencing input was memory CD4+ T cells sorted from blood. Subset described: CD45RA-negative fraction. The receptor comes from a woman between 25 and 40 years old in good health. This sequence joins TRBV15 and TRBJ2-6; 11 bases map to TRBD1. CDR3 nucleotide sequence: TGTGCCACCAGCAGGAGGGGACAGGGGGGCTCTGGGGCCAACGTCCTGACTTTC. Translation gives CATSRRGQGGSGANVLTF. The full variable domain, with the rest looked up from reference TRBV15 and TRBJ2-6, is DAMVIQNPRYQVTQFGKPVTLSCSQTLNHNVMYWYQQKSSQAPKLLFHYYDKDFNNEADTPDNFQSRRPNTSFCFLDIRSPGLGDTAMYLCATSRRGQGGSGANVLTFGAGSRLTVL.